This T cell receptor beta chain was obtained from a study of regulatory T cells in long-lasting Graves disease. Documented time point: persistent/refractory GD, antithyroid drugs over 5 years with positive TRAb. Construction of the TCR library relied on RNA isolated from PBMCs. Patients with Graves' disease were diagnosed by American Thyroid Association guidelines. This CDR3 contains 18 residues. Germline lookup yields CDR1 SGDLS and CDR2 YYNGEE. The trim removed 0 bases at V and 4 bases at J, leaving 11 bases unmatched. Through Arm-PCR of CDR3 regions and iRepertoire HTBI primers, TCR beta libraries were built. TCRdb reprocessed the multiplex PCR reads via MiXCR and lists one record per CDR3 protein. The data hold a few hundred thousand distinct CDR3 sequences, with about 25% observed a single time. Only a few counts were recorded for this clonotype. The antigen is unknown. Findings and limits, study-wide: Persistent disease preferred TRBV28, TRBJ1-2 and TRBJ2-5; new disease, TRBV20-1 and TRBJ2-1. Those with persistent disease had in common more public clonotypes (fewer than 3,000) than new patients (approximately 920).

The chain links TRBV9 to TRBJ2-5; 11 bases match TRBD2. The TCR sequence derives from a female donor with Graves disease. This specimen was peripheral blood mononuclear cells (PBMCs), taken when the disease was refractory, from a patient treated with antithyroid drugs. The CDR3 coding sequence is TGTGCCAGCAGCGTAGATGGGACTAGCGGATGGAGGGGAGAGACCCAGTACTTC. Residues: CASSVDGTSGWRGETQYF.